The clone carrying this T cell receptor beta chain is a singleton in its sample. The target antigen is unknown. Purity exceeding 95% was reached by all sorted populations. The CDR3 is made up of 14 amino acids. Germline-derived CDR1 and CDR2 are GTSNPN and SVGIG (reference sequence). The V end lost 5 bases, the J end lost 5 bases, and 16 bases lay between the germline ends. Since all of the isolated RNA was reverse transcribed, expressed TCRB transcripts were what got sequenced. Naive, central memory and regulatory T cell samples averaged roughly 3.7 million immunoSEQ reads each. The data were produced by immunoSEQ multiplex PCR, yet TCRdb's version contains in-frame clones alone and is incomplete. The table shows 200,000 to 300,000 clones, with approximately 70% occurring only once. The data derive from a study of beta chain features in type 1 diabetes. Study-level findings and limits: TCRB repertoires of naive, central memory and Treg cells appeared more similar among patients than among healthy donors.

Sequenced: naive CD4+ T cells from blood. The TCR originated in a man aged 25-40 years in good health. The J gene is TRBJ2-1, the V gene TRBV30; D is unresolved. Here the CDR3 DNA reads TGTGCCTGGGATCCAGGCCGGTTTAACAATGAGCAGTTCTTC. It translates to CAWDPGRFNNEQFF. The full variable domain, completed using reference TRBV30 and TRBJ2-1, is SQTIHQWPATLVQPVGSPLSLECTVEGTSNPNLYWYRQAAGRGLQLLFYSVGIGQISSEVPQNLSASRPQDRQFILSSKKLLLSDSGFYLCAWDPGRFNNEQFFGPGTRLTVL.